This is a list of T cell receptor beta chains from one sample in a study of blood T cells in healthy people across ages. A single record per CDR3 protein comes from TCRdb applying MiXCR to the 5' RACE reads. Of roughly 1.6 million distinct CDR3 sequences listed, 34% are singletons. Sequencing was carried out using blood. The receptors derive from a woman in her twenties or thirties in good health. Both conserved end residues are part of each CDR3. A D gene is named only where the DNA matches it firmly. For some rows the clone size is stated as once, few or many, or as a class when expanded; others skip it.

CDR3nt: TGTGCCAGCAGCCCGGAAAAGGACAGGGCCCGGGAGACCCAGTACTTC
CDR3aa: CASSPEKDRARETQYF
v_gene: TRBV3-1
j_gene: TRBJ2-5
abundance: NA
d_gene: TRBD1

CDR3nt: TGTGCCATCCAGGCAGGGGGTATGGAGACCCAGTACTTC
CDR3aa: CAIQAGGMETQYF
v_gene: TRBV12-3/TRBV12-4
j_gene: TRBJ2-5
abundance: many
d_gene: TRBD1

CDR3nt: TGTGCCAGCAGCTTAGGGACTAGCGGGGGGTTCTACGAGCAGTACTTC
CDR3aa: CASSLGTSGGFYEQYF
v_gene: TRBV11-2
j_gene: TRBJ2-7
abundance: NA
d_gene: TRBD2

CDR3nt: TGTGCCAGCTCATCCGACAGCGGAGGTCGGTACGAGCAGTACTTC
CDR3aa: CASSSDSGGRYEQYF
v_gene: TRBV18
j_gene: TRBJ2-7
abundance: NA
d_gene: NA

CDR3nt: TGCGCCAGTGTCCAGGGGTCTGGGGCCAACGTCCTGACTTTC
CDR3aa: CASVQGSGANVLTF
v_gene: TRBV5-1
j_gene: TRBJ2-6
abundance: many
d_gene: NA

CDR3nt: TGCGCCAGCAGCCAAGATAACGGCAGAAATCAGCCCCAGCATTTT
CDR3aa: CASSQDNGRNQPQHF
v_gene: TRBV4-1
j_gene: TRBJ1-5
abundance: once
d_gene: NA

CDR3nt: TGCAGCGTGCTGACAGGGTCGCCCCGGAACGGCTACACCTTC
CDR3aa: CSVLTGSPRNGYTF
v_gene: TRBV29-1
j_gene: TRBJ1-2
abundance: many
d_gene: TRBD1

CDR3nt: TGCGCCAGCAGCCCGTGGGGCAACCAAGAGACCCAGTACTTC
CDR3aa: CASSPWGNQETQYF
v_gene: TRBV4-1
j_gene: TRBJ2-5
abundance: NA
d_gene: NA

CDR3nt: TGTGCCAGCAGCTTAGCGCGAAATAGCGGGGATTACGAGCAGTACTTC
CDR3aa: CASSLARNSGDYEQYF
v_gene: TRBV7-2
j_gene: TRBJ2-7
abundance: NA
d_gene: TRBD2

CDR3nt: TGCAGTGCTAGCGCACTAGCGGGGCCCCAGTTCTTC
CDR3aa: CSASALAGPQFF
v_gene: TRBV20-1
j_gene: TRBJ2-1
abundance: few
d_gene: TRBD2

CDR3nt: TGTGCCAGCAGCCCCTCTTTGACTAGCGGGGACCCTGTCCCTCAAGAGACCCAGTACTTC
CDR3aa: CASSPSLTSGDPVPQETQYF
v_gene: TRBV7-9
j_gene: TRBJ2-5
abundance: NA
d_gene: TRBD2

CDR3nt: TGTGCCAGCAGTGCATTCAACAGGGGCACTGAAGCTTTCTTT
CDR3aa: CASSAFNRGTEAFF
v_gene: TRBV6-2/TRBV6-3
j_gene: TRBJ1-1
abundance: NA
d_gene: TRBD1

CDR3nt: TGTGCCAGTAGTATACCGGGACTAGCGAGGAACGAGCAGTACTTC
CDR3aa: CASSIPGLARNEQYF
v_gene: TRBV19
j_gene: TRBJ2-7
abundance: NA
d_gene: TRBD2

CDR3nt: TGTGCCAGCAGTTATAGCGGGGGGGGAAACACAGATACGCAGTATTTT
CDR3aa: CASSYSGGGNTDTQYF
v_gene: TRBV6-6
j_gene: TRBJ2-3
abundance: NA
d_gene: TRBD2

CDR3nt: TGCAGCGTTGCCGCTTACAATGAGCAGTTCTTC
CDR3aa: CSVAAYNEQFF
v_gene: TRBV29-1
j_gene: TRBJ2-1
abundance: NA
d_gene: NA

CDR3nt: TGTGCCAGCAGCCCAGGACAGGCAGGTCAGCCCCAGCATTTT
CDR3aa: CASSPGQAGQPQHF
v_gene: TRBV7-9
j_gene: TRBJ1-5
abundance: NA
d_gene: TRBD1

CDR3nt: TGCGCCAGCAGCCAAGGGGGACTAGCGGGGGTTACAGATACGCAGTATTTT
CDR3aa: CASSQGGLAGVTDTQYF
v_gene: TRBV4-1
j_gene: TRBJ2-3
abundance: many
d_gene: TRBD2

CDR3nt: TGTGCCAGCAGTTCCCACAGTTGGTATCGGGAGGAAGAGACCCAGTACTTC
CDR3aa: CASSSHSWYREEETQYF
v_gene: TRBV6-5
j_gene: TRBJ2-5
abundance: NA
d_gene: TRBD2

CDR3nt: TGTGCCAGCACGACAGGGGGCAGGGAGACCCAGTACTTC
CDR3aa: CASTTGGRETQYF
v_gene: TRBV25-1
j_gene: TRBJ2-5
abundance: NA
d_gene: TRBD1

CDR3nt: TGTGCCAGCAGCTCGTGGAGCGGGGCTGATAAAGAGACCCAGTACTTC
CDR3aa: CASSSWSGADKETQYF
v_gene: TRBV7-9
j_gene: TRBJ2-5
abundance: NA
d_gene: TRBD2

CDR3nt: TGTGCCAGCAGCGTAGATCCGGGGGGCAGCACAGATACGCAGTATTTT
CDR3aa: CASSVDPGGSTDTQYF
v_gene: TRBV9
j_gene: TRBJ2-3
abundance: few
d_gene: NA

CDR3nt: TGTGCCAGCAGTTACTCAGTTGGTGGGGAGACCCAGTACTTC
CDR3aa: CASSYSVGGETQYF
v_gene: TRBV6-5
j_gene: TRBJ2-5
abundance: NA
d_gene: NA

CDR3nt: TGTGCCAGCAGCTTTCTGTCTAGCGGGAGCTATGAGCAGTTCTTC
CDR3aa: CASSFLSSGSYEQFF
v_gene: TRBV5-6
j_gene: TRBJ2-1
abundance: NA
d_gene: TRBD2

CDR3nt: TGTGCCATCAGACTTAGCGAAAGCTCCTACAATGAGCAGTTCTTC
CDR3aa: CAIRLSESSYNEQFF
v_gene: TRBV10-3
j_gene: TRBJ2-1
abundance: NA
d_gene: NA

CDR3nt: TGTGCCAGCAGCTCGAGACCCTTTCAAGGGGATACGCAGTATTTT
CDR3aa: CASSSRPFQGDTQYF
v_gene: TRBV11-2
j_gene: TRBJ2-3
abundance: NA
d_gene: NA

CDR3nt: TGTGCCAGCAGTTTAGAGGGTTTCAGCAATCAGCCCCAGCATTTT
CDR3aa: CASSLEGFSNQPQHF
v_gene: TRBV12-3/TRBV12-4
j_gene: TRBJ1-5
abundance: NA
d_gene: NA

CDR3nt: TGCAGTGCTAGACGCGATCCGGGACAGGGGGCTAATGGAAACACCATATATTTT
CDR3aa: CSARRDPGQGANGNTIYF
v_gene: TRBV20-1
j_gene: TRBJ1-3
abundance: NA
d_gene: TRBD1

CDR3nt: TGCAGTGCTAGAGTAGGGGTTATGAACACTGAAGCTTTCTTT
CDR3aa: CSARVGVMNTEAFF
v_gene: TRBV20-1
j_gene: TRBJ1-1
abundance: NA
d_gene: NA

CDR3nt: TGCAGTTTTGGGACGAACTCCTTTACTCCGGAGACCCAGTACTTC
CDR3aa: CSFGTNSFTPETQYF
v_gene: TRBV20-1
j_gene: TRBJ2-5
abundance: NA
d_gene: NA

CDR3nt: TGCGCCAGCAGCTCAGGACAGGGACCTGGCTACACCTTC
CDR3aa: CASSSGQGPGYTF
v_gene: TRBV5-1
j_gene: TRBJ1-2
abundance: NA
d_gene: TRBD1

CDR3nt: TGTGCCAGCAGCGTAGAGAGAATGAACACTGAAGCTTTCTTT
CDR3aa: CASSVERMNTEAFF
v_gene: TRBV9
j_gene: TRBJ1-1
abundance: NA
d_gene: NA

CDR3nt: TGTGCCAGCAGCTTAGTTGTAGGGCAGGGTTATCAGCCCCAGCATTTT
CDR3aa: CASSLVVGQGYQPQHF
v_gene: TRBV11-3
j_gene: TRBJ1-5
abundance: NA
d_gene: NA

CDR3nt: TGTGCCAGCAGGACCCTAGGGGGGGTCTCTGAAGCTTTCTTT
CDR3aa: CASRTLGGVSEAFF
v_gene: TRBV27
j_gene: TRBJ1-1
abundance: few
d_gene: NA

CDR3nt: TGTGCCAGCAGTTTTATCGGTGGGGTTCAAGAGACCCAGTACTTC
CDR3aa: CASSFIGGVQETQYF
v_gene: TRBV28
j_gene: TRBJ2-5
abundance: few
d_gene: NA

CDR3nt: TGTGCCAGCGGCCCCGGGACTCTCCTCTCTGGGGCCAACGTCCTGACTTTC
CDR3aa: CASGPGTLLSGANVLTF
v_gene: TRBV7-6
j_gene: TRBJ2-6
abundance: NA
d_gene: NA

CDR3nt: TGCAGTGCACCAGGGGAGCTCTACGAGCAGTACTTC
CDR3aa: CSAPGELYEQYF
v_gene: TRBV20-1
j_gene: TRBJ2-7
abundance: many
d_gene: NA

CDR3nt: TGCAGTGCAAGAGACTACAGGGGGCCTGCGGATTCACCCCTCCACTTT
CDR3aa: CSARDYRGPADSPLHF
v_gene: TRBV20-1
j_gene: TRBJ1-6
abundance: few
d_gene: TRBD1

CDR3nt: TGTGCCAGCAGGTGGAAGACGGGGAACACTGAAGCTTTCTTT
CDR3aa: CASRWKTGNTEAFF
v_gene: TRBV4-2
j_gene: TRBJ1-1
abundance: NA
d_gene: NA

CDR3nt: TGTGCCACCAGCAGAACAGTAGTACAGGGTACTAACTATGGCTACACCTTC
CDR3aa: CATSRTVVQGTNYGYTF
v_gene: TRBV15
j_gene: TRBJ1-2
abundance: few
d_gene: NA

CDR3nt: TGTGCCAGCGGGTCTGCGACCGACTCCTACGAGCAGTACTTC
CDR3aa: CASGSATDSYEQYF
v_gene: TRBV7-6
j_gene: TRBJ2-7
abundance: few
d_gene: NA

CDR3nt: TGTGCCAGCAATGTGGGGGCGGGTCAGCCCCAGCATTTT
CDR3aa: CASNVGAGQPQHF
v_gene: TRBV12-3/TRBV12-4
j_gene: TRBJ1-5
abundance: NA
d_gene: NA

CDR3nt: TGTGCCATCAGTGAGTCTCTGGGACTAGCGGGGGCCCATCCCAAGGAGACCCAGTACTTC
CDR3aa: CAISESLGLAGAHPKETQYF
v_gene: TRBV10-3
j_gene: TRBJ2-5
abundance: NA
d_gene: TRBD2

CDR3nt: TGTGCCATCAGTGATCAGGACTATGGCTACACCTTC
CDR3aa: CAISDQDYGYTF
v_gene: TRBV10-3
j_gene: TRBJ1-2
abundance: NA
d_gene: NA

CDR3nt: TGTGCCAGCAGCCTAAGCACCAGGGGAGAGACCCAGTACTTC
CDR3aa: CASSLSTRGETQYF
v_gene: TRBV3-1
j_gene: TRBJ2-5
abundance: few
d_gene: NA

CDR3nt: TGCAGCGTTGTATACGGAAGGGATGGAACCTACGAGCAGTACTTC
CDR3aa: CSVVYGRDGTYEQYF
v_gene: TRBV29-1
j_gene: TRBJ2-7
abundance: many
d_gene: NA

CDR3nt: TGTGCCAGCAGCGCCCTGGACGATGTCTTTCCGAGCTCCTACAATGAGCAGTTCTTC
CDR3aa: CASSALDDVFPSSYNEQFF
v_gene: TRBV9
j_gene: TRBJ2-1
abundance: NA
d_gene: NA

CDR3nt: TGTGCCAGTACAACCGGGGATATAGATACGCAGTATTTT
CDR3aa: CASTTGDIDTQYF
v_gene: TRBV19
j_gene: TRBJ2-3
abundance: few
d_gene: NA

CDR3nt: TGTGCCAGCATCCACCCGGGGAGGCAGTACTTC
CDR3aa: CASIHPGRQYF
v_gene: TRBV7-6
j_gene: TRBJ2-7
abundance: NA
d_gene: NA

CDR3nt: TGCGCCAGCAGCTTGAAGCCGGGACGGACCTACGAGCAGTACTTC
CDR3aa: CASSLKPGRTYEQYF
v_gene: TRBV5-1
j_gene: TRBJ2-7
abundance: NA
d_gene: NA

CDR3nt: TGTGCCAGCTCACCAGGGTCACAGGACTACGAGCAGTACTTC
CDR3aa: CASSPGSQDYEQYF
v_gene: TRBV18
j_gene: TRBJ2-7
abundance: NA
d_gene: NA

CDR3nt: TGCGCCAGCAGCCAGTCTACAGCTATTAATTCACCCCTCCACTTT
CDR3aa: CASSQSTAINSPLHF
v_gene: TRBV4-1
j_gene: TRBJ1-6
abundance: few
d_gene: NA

CDR3nt: TGCAGTGCTAGTCGCCCAGCGGGAGGTCCAGAGACCCAGTACTTC
CDR3aa: CSASRPAGGPETQYF
v_gene: TRBV20-1
j_gene: TRBJ2-5
abundance: few
d_gene: TRBD2

CDR3nt: TGTGCCAGCAGCTTGGGGCAGGGGGCGCCTAAAAAACTGTTTTTT
CDR3aa: CASSLGQGAPKKLFF
v_gene: TRBV7-6
j_gene: TRBJ1-4
abundance: NA
d_gene: TRBD1

CDR3nt: TGTGCCAGCAGTGTAACCGGGGGGCTTCAGCCCCAGCATTTT
CDR3aa: CASSVTGGLQPQHF
v_gene: TRBV27
j_gene: TRBJ1-5
abundance: once
d_gene: NA

CDR3nt: TGCGCCAGCAGCTTGGGACAGGGTAACTCCTACGAGCAGTACTTC
CDR3aa: CASSLGQGNSYEQYF
v_gene: TRBV5-1
j_gene: TRBJ2-7
abundance: few
d_gene: TRBD1

CDR3nt: TGTGCCAGCAGTGAAGGTTTTAGCGGACGTCAAGAGACCCAGTACTTC
CDR3aa: CASSEGFSGRQETQYF
v_gene: TRBV2
j_gene: TRBJ2-5
abundance: NA
d_gene: NA

CDR3nt: TGCGCCAGCGGCAAGGGGCAATCGAACACTGAAGCTTTCTTT
CDR3aa: CASGKGQSNTEAFF
v_gene: TRBV5-1
j_gene: TRBJ1-1
abundance: NA
d_gene: NA

CDR3nt: TGTGCCAGCAGTTTAGGAAAAGGGCCGATCACAGATACGCAGTATTTT
CDR3aa: CASSLGKGPITDTQYF
v_gene: TRBV27
j_gene: TRBJ2-3
abundance: NA
d_gene: NA

CDR3nt: TGCAGTGCAGCGGGGGGATACAGGGGGCGGCAAGAGACCCAGTACTTC
CDR3aa: CSAAGGYRGRQETQYF
v_gene: TRBV20-1
j_gene: TRBJ2-5
abundance: few
d_gene: NA

CDR3nt: TGTGCCATCGGAGAGGGGGGCGAGACCCAGTACTTC
CDR3aa: CAIGEGGETQYF
v_gene: TRBV10-3
j_gene: TRBJ2-5
abundance: few
d_gene: NA